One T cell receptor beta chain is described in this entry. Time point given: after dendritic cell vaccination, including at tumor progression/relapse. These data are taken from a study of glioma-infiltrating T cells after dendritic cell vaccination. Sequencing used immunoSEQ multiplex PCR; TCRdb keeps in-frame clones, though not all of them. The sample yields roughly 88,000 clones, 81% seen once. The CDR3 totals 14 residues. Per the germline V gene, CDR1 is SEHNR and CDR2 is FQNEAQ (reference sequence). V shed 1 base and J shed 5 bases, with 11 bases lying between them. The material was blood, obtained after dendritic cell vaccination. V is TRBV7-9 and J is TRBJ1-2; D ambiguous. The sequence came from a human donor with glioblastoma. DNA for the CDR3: TGTGCCAGCAGCTTAGGGCGGGAGGATTATGGCTACACCTTC. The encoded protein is CASSLGREDYGYTF.